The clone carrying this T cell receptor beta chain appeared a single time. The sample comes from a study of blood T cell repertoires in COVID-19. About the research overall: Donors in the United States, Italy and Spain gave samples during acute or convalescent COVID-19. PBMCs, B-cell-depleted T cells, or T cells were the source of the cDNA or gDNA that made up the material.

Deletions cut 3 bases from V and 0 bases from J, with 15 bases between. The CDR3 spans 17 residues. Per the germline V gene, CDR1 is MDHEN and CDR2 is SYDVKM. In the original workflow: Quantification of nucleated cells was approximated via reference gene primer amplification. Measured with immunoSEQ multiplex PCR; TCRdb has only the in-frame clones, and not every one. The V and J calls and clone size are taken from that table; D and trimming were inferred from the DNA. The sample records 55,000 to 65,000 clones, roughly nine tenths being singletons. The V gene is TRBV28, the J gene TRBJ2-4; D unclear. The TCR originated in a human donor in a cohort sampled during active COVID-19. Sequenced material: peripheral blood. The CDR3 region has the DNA TGTGCCAGCAGTTTCCGTCTTAGATTACTAGCCAAAAACATTCAGTACTTC. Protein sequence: CASSFRLRLLAKNIQYF.